This TCR beta chain came from a study of tumor-infiltrating lymphocytes in primary liver carcinoma. Overall study context: The study reported T1-T3 N0M0 tumors spanning 4.2 to 10 cm.

With approximately 470 ng total RNA as template and a constant-region primer, TCR beta cDNA was made. Three nested multiplex PCR rounds, a slightly modified ARM-PCR method, built the TCR beta libraries. Rounds one and two of PCR, each of roughly 11 cycles, were primed with TRBV1-TRBV30 forward primers and a C-beta reverse primer. TCRdb ran MiXCR on the multiplex PCR reads and lists one entry per CDR3 protein. The profile shows 90,000 to 150,000 distinct CDR3 sequences, about two thirds of them singletons. As to this clonotype: Its matching antigen is unknown. One end of the junction does not line up with germline, which may come from a read error.

Study conclusions and caveats: Tumor tissue displayed a significantly greater top-250-clone fraction than blood (p = 0.039). Tumor-adjacent and tumor-blood pairs showed less overlap than tumor region pairs.

The source material, 20-30 mg of unsorted bulk tissue, was used to co-extract RNA and DNA. By surgical resection, the patients were treated for their primary liver carcinoma. The length of the CDR3 is 13 residues. Germline CDR1 and CDR2: SGHAT and FQNNGV. V gene TRBV11-2 combines with J gene TRBJ2-3; D call uncertain. Source material: tumor-adjacent normal liver tissue. This clonotype was obtained from an older woman with primary liver carcinoma and hepatitis B virus infection. CDR3 region: CASSTTRADTHYF. Here the CDR3 DNA reads TGCGCCAGCAGCACGACCCGAGCAGATACGCATTATTTT.